The entry below describes one TCR beta chain. Documented time point: pre-sensitization, week 0. The treatment denotes: therapeutic diphenylcyclopropenone sensitization with weekly scalp DPC. TCRdb recomputed calls from the RACE reads with MiXCR, one row per CDR3 protein. This sample has approximately 77,000 distinct CDR3 sequences, with 12% to 15% found just once. This entry belongs to a study of human T cells and chemical hapten exposure. CDR3 length equals 16 residues. The ends lost 5 bases at V and 0 bases at J; junction bases unmatched: 7. Germline V gene data show CDR1 as SGHTA and CDR2 as FQGNSA.

The receptor was isolated from a woman aged 50 to 60 with alopecia areata. Some clones in this sample may be carry-over from other donors' samples. The sample in question was whole blood, obtained in connection with sensitization to the hapten diphenylcyclopropenone (DPC). The chain couples TRBV7-2 to TRBJ2-1, with 7 bases fitting TRBD2. The CDR3 DNA reads as TGTGCCAGCAGCAGGATGGGACTAAGCTCCTACAATGAGCAGTTCTTC. It yields the protein CASSRMGLSSYNEQFF.